One and the same sample provided the 5 T cell receptor beta chains below, sequenced in a study of blood T cell repertoires in COVID-19. Generated by immunoSEQ multiplex PCR, the TCRdb table keeps only in-frame clones and is missing some. Found here are approximately 75,000 clones, roughly 80% of them singletons; the top ten hold about 9.8%. The specimen was peripheral blood. The receptors shown here come from a woman older than 75 with acute or convalescent COVID-19.

This clone has just one count. The rearrangement uses TRBV20-1 and TRBJ2-7; D is perhaps TRBD1 (6 bases). Trimming removed 4 bases at V and 4 bases at J, with 8 bases between. Germline V gene data show CDR1 as DFQATT and CDR2 as SNEGSKA (reference sequence). This CDR3 is 11 amino acids long. This CDR3 reads CSATRGYEQYF. In DNA, the CDR3 is TGCAGTGCTACTAGGGGGTACGAGCAGTACTTC.

This clone has a handful of counts. The rearrangement links TRBV5-1 to TRBJ2-5; 11 bases fit TRBD1. The CDR3 spans 17 residues. Germline V CDR1 and CDR2: SGHRS, YFSETQ. V lost 0 bases to trimming and J lost 2 bases; unmatched junction nucleotides: 6. The CDR3 region is CASSLGGTGGMQETQYF. The CDR3 DNA sequence: TGCGCCAGCAGCTTGGGAGGGACAGGGGGTATGCAAGAGACCCAGTACTTC.

The chain couples TRBV7-2 to TRBJ1-5; a weak D match, TRBD1 (5 bases). The CDR3 is made up of 15 amino acids. From germline, CDR1 is SGHTA and CDR2 FQGNSA. The ends were cut back, 2 bases at V and 6 bases at J, with 14 bases in the middle. In DNA, the CDR3 is TGTGCCAGCAGCTTAAGTAGTGCAGGGATTCAGCCCCAGCATTTT. This gives the protein CASSLSSAGIQPQHF.

The chain recombines TRBV5-1 with TRBJ1-2; the D gene is possibly TRBD1 (6 bases). The CDR3 length is 15 residues. Trimming shortened V by 0 bases and J by 8 bases, and 17 bases separated the two germline ends. Germline lookup yields CDR1 SGHRS and CDR2 YFSETQ. CDR3 nucleotide sequence: TGCGCCAGCAGCTTGGAAGGGGGAGATTCTACGGGCTACACCTTC. It translates to CASSLEGGDSTGYTF. Full variable domain (outside the CDR3, taken from reference TRBV5-1 and TRBJ1-2): KAGVTQTPRYLIKTRGQQVTLSCSPISGHRSVSWYQQTPGQGLQFLFEYFSETQRNKGNFPGRFSGRQFSNSRSEMNVSTLELGDSALYLCASSLEGGDSTGYTFGSGTRLTVV.

The genes are TRBV5-5 and TRBJ1-6; D is uncertain. Trimming stripped 4 bases from V and 7 bases from J, with 9 bases between. From germline, CDR1 is SGHKS and CDR2 YYEKEE (reference sequence). The CDR3 is 13 residues long. CDR3 sequence (DNA): TGTGCCAGCAGCCCGGGTCCAAATTCACCCCTCCACTTT. Protein: CASSPGPNSPLHF. Complete variable domain (other parts from reference TRBV5-5 and TRBJ1-6): DAGVTQSPTHLIKTRGQQVTLRCSPISGHKSVSWYQQVLGQGPQFIFQYYEKEERGRGNFPDRFSARQFPNYSSELNVNALLLGDSALYLCASSPGPNSPLHFGNGTRLTVT.